This TCR beta chain was identified in a study of PD-L1 blockade in urothelial cancer. Produced via immunoSEQ multiplex PCR; TCRdb's table is partial and in-frame only. The table lists about 51,000 clones, around 86% of them singletons, with more than 15% in the top ten. The receptor's source is a man aged 55 to 70 with urothelial cancer. The sequenced sample was PBMCs, obtained around atezolizumab (anti-PD-L1) treatment.

CDR3 loop: CASSIQQDSGNTIYF. The DNA of the CDR3 is TGTGCCAGCAGCATCCAACAGGACTCTGGAAACACCATATATTTT. This chain connects TRBV11-2 to TRBJ1-3; weak D call: TRBD1 (5 bases). V lost 5 bases and J 0 bases, leaving 11 bases between the germline ends. CDR3 size: 15 residues. Germline V gene data show CDR1 as SGHAT and CDR2 as FQNNGV.